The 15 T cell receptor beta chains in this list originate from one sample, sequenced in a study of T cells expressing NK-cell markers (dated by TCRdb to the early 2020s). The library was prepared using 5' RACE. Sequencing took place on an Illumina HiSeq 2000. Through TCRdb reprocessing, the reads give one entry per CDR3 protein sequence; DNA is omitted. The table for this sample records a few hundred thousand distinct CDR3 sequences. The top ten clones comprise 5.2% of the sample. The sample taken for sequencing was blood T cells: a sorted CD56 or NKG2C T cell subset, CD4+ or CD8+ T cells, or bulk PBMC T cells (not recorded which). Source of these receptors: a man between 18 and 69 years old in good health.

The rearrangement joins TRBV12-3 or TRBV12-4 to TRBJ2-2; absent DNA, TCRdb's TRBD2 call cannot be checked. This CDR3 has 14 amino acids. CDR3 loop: CASSLNSGTGELFF.

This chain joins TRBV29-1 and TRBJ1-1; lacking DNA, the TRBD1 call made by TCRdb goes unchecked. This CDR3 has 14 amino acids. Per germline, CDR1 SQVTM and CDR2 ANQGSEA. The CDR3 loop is CSVAWTGVNTEAFF.

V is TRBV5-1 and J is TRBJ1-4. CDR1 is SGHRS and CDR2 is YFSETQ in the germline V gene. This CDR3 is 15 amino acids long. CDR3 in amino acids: CASSLDGRIREKLFF.

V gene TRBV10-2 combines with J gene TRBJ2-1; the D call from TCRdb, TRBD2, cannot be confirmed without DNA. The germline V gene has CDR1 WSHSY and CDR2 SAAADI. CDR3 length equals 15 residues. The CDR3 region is CATLVTDISYNEQFF.

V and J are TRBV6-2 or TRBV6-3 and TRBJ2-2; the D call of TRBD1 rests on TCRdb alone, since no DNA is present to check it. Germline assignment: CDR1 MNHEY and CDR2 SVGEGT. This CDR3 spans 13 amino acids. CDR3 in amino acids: CASSYGGAGELFF.

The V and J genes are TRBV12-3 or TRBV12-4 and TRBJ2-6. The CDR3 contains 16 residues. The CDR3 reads CASSLGWSSGANVLTF.

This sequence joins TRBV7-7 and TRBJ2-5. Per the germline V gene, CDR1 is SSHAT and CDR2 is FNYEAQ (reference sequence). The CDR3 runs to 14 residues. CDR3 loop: CASSLGGVAETQYF.

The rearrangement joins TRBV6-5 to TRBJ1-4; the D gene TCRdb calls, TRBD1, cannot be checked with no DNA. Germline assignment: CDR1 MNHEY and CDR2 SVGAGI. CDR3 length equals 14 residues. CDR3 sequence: CASSYRQGSEKLFF.

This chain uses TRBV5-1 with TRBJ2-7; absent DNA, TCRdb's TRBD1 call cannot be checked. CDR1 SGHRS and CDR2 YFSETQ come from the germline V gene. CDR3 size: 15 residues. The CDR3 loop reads CASSWTGQPNYEQYF.

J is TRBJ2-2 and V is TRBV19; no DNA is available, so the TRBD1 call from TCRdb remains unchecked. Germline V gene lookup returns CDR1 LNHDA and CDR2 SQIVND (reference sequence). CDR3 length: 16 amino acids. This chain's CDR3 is CASSSPRTGRTGELFF.

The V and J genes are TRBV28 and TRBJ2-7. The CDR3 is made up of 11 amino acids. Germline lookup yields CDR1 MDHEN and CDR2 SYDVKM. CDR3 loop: CASSHRYEQYF.

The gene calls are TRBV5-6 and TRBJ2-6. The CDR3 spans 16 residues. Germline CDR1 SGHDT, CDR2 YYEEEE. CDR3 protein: CASSINSGSGANVLTF. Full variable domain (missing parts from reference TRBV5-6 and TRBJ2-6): DAGVTQSPTHLIKTRGQQVTLRCSPKSGHDTVSWYQQALGQGPQFIFQYYEEEERQRGNFPDRFSGHQFPNYSSELNVNALLLGDSALYLCASSINSGSGANVLTFGAGSRLTVL.

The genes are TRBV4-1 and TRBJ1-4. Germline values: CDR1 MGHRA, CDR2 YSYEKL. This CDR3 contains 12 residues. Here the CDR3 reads CASSQDLVKLFF.

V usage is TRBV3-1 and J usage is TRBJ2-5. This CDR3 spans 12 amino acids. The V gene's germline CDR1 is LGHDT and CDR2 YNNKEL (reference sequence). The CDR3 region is CASSPGDRTQYF.

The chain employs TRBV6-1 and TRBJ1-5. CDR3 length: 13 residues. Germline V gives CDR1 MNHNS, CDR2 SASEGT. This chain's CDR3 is CATGGVSNQPQHF.